These T cell receptor beta chains were read from a single sample in a study of response to subunit inactivated influenza vaccine. TCRdb passed the RT-PCR reads through MiXCR, listing each CDR3 protein once. The sample carries 450,000 to 700,000 distinct CDR3 sequences, roughly 15% recorded once. Material: PBMCs from blood, obtained about 12 days after vaccination. The source of these receptors is a middle-aged man who received an inactivated influenza vaccine. Each CDR3 is given with its conserved first and last residue. D genes are given only for firm matches. Expanded clones get a size class; other rows say once, few or many, or leave the size out.

size: few; D: NA; V: TRBV7-2; J: TRBJ1-1; DNA: TGTGCCAGCAGCTTCCTATTCAGGGGTGCCACTGAAGCTTTCTTT; CDR3: CASSFLFRGATEAFF
size: NA; D: NA; V: TRBV5-1; J: TRBJ1-1; DNA: TGCGCCAGCAGCCCATCATGGCTCGGCGGCATGAACACTGAAGCTTTCTTT; CDR3: CASSPSWLGGMNTEAFF
size: NA; D: NA; V: TRBV2; J: TRBJ2-1; DNA: TGTGCCAGCAAGTGGAGTTCCAATGAGCAGTTCTTC; CDR3: CASKWSSNEQFF
size: NA; D: NA; V: TRBV6-5; J: TRBJ2-2; DNA: TGTGCCAGCAGTTACTCTTCGGTCCCGGAGCTGTTTTTT; CDR3: CASSYSSVPELFF
size: NA; D: TRBD1; V: TRBV12-3/TRBV12-4; J: TRBJ2-5; DNA: TGTGCCAGCAGCCCAAGACAGGGGTGGTCAGAGACCCAGTACTTC; CDR3: CASSPRQGWSETQYF
size: once; D: TRBD1; V: TRBV7-8; J: TRBJ1-4; DNA: TGTGCCAGCAGCTTAGGGCCGGGACAGGTTAATGAAAAACTGTTTTTT; CDR3: CASSLGPGQVNEKLFF
size: few; D: NA; V: TRBV6-5; J: TRBJ1-1; DNA: TGTGCCAGCAGATACGCTGACGGGGGGACGGCTTTCTTT; CDR3: CASRYADGGTAFF
size: few; D: TRBD2; V: TRBV5-1; J: TRBJ2-3; DNA: TGCGCCAGCAGCTTGGTGACTAGCGGGAGGAGGAGAAGCACAGATACGCAGTATTTT; CDR3: CASSLVTSGRRRSTDTQYF
size: many; D: NA; V: TRBV5-1; J: TRBJ2-1; DNA: TGCGCCAGCAGCTTGGTTCCGAGCAATGAGCAGTTCTTC; CDR3: CASSLVPSNEQFF
size: NA; D: TRBD2; V: TRBV9; J: TRBJ2-3; DNA: TGTGCCAGCAGCCCCAGCGGGGCCTTGGCGATAGATACGCAGTATTTT; CDR3: CASSPSGALAIDTQYF
size: NA; D: NA; V: TRBV30; J: TRBJ2-5; DNA: TGTGCCTGGAGTGTGGGAGGAGGAGTAGAGACCCAGTACTTC; CDR3: CAWSVGGGVETQYF
size: NA; D: NA; V: TRBV7-2; J: TRBJ1-5; DNA: TGTGCCAGCAGCTCCAGGACAGTCAATCAGCCCCAGCATTTT; CDR3: CASSSRTVNQPQHF
size: NA; D: TRBD2; V: TRBV20-1; J: TRBJ2-7; DNA: TGCAGTGCTGCTCCGGGACTAGCCTACGAGCAGTACTTC; CDR3: CSAAPGLAYEQYF
size: NA; D: TRBD1; V: TRBV5-1; J: TRBJ2-1; DNA: TGCGCCAGCAGCTTGGGTGGCGGGACAGGGTGGAATGAGCAGTTCTTC; CDR3: CASSLGGGTGWNEQFF
size: many; D: NA; V: TRBV7-6; J: TRBJ1-2; DNA: TGTGCCAGCAGCTTAGCGGCGGGGGCCTCTAACTATGGCTACACCTTC; CDR3: CASSLAAGASNYGYTF
size: NA; D: TRBD1; V: TRBV5-5; J: TRBJ2-5; DNA: TGTGCCAGCAGCTTGTGGGGGACAGGGGTCAGGGAGGAGACCCAGTACTTC; CDR3: CASSLWGTGVREETQYF
size: NA; D: NA; V: TRBV5-5; J: TRBJ2-1; DNA: TGTGCCAGCAGCTTTAAGGACTACAATGAGCAGTTCTTC; CDR3: CASSFKDYNEQFF
size: few; D: TRBD1; V: TRBV29-1; J: TRBJ2-1; DNA: TGCAGCGTCGGGACAGGTTCAAGAGGCAATGAGCAGTTCTTC; CDR3: CSVGTGSRGNEQFF
size: NA; D: TRBD2; V: TRBV7-2; J: TRBJ2-3; DNA: TGTGCCAGCAGCGGGAGACTAGCAGGCGCAGATACGCAGTATTTT; CDR3: CASSGRLAGADTQYF
size: many; D: NA; V: TRBV5-1; J: TRBJ1-1; DNA: TGCGCCAGCAGCCGGGACGGCTTGAACACTGAAGCTTTCTTT; CDR3: CASSRDGLNTEAFF
size: NA; D: NA; V: TRBV6-6; J: TRBJ2-1; DNA: TGTGCCAGCAGTTACGCCCTGGGCCAAGAGCAGTTCTTC; CDR3: CASSYALGQEQFF
size: few; D: NA; V: TRBV5-6; J: TRBJ2-1; DNA: TGTGCCAGCAGTCTGGAGGCATTTTACAATGAGCAGTTCTTC; CDR3: CASSLEAFYNEQFF
size: NA; D: TRBD1; V: TRBV25-1; J: TRBJ2-5; DNA: TGTGCCAGCAGTGACGACCCAGGGGGAGAGACCCAGTACTTC; CDR3: CASSDDPGGETQYF
size: NA; D: NA; V: TRBV9; J: TRBJ2-5; DNA: TGTGCCAGCAGCGCTTTACTTGGGGGCCAAGAGACCCAGTACTTC; CDR3: CASSALLGGQETQYF
size: many; D: NA; V: TRBV29-1; J: TRBJ1-1; DNA: TGCAGCGTTGGGGAGCCTGGCACTGAAGCTTTCTTT; CDR3: CSVGEPGTEAFF
size: NA; D: TRBD1; V: TRBV6-2/TRBV6-3; J: TRBJ2-7; DNA: TGTGCCAGCAACTTCGACAGGGGTCCCGAGCAGTACTTC; CDR3: CASNFDRGPEQYF
size: NA; D: NA; V: TRBV6-5; J: TRBJ2-1; DNA: TGTGCCAGCAGTTACTCTGGGGGAGGATTAAGCTCCTACAATGAGCAGTTCTTC; CDR3: CASSYSGGGLSSYNEQFF
size: NA; D: TRBD2; V: TRBV4-2; J: TRBJ2-3; DNA: TGTGCCAGCAGCCAAGAGAGCGGGAGAAGCACAGATACGCAGTATTTT; CDR3: CASSQESGRSTDTQYF
size: few; D: NA; V: TRBV15; J: TRBJ2-7; DNA: TGTGCCACCAGTAGACCCCCAACCTACGAGCAGTACTTC; CDR3: CATSRPPTYEQYF
size: few; D: TRBD2; V: TRBV19; J: TRBJ2-6; DNA: TGTGCCAGTAGTATTAGTAGCGGGTCTGGGGCCAACGTCCTGACTTTC; CDR3: CASSISSGSGANVLTF
size: NA; D: NA; V: TRBV7-9; J: TRBJ2-7; DNA: TGTGCCAGCAGTTACCGACCCGGACAAGACTACGAGCAGTACTTC; CDR3: CASSYRPGQDYEQYF
size: few; D: NA; V: TRBV29-1; J: TRBJ2-7; DNA: TGCAGCGCCGAACGGACACCCCTTGGGGCCTACGAGCAGTACTTC; CDR3: CSAERTPLGAYEQYF
size: few; D: NA; V: TRBV6-1; J: TRBJ2-7; DNA: TGTGCCAGCAGTGAAGGGGTAGCTCGGGAGCAGTACTTC; CDR3: CASSEGVAREQYF
size: NA; D: NA; V: TRBV29-1; J: TRBJ2-3; DNA: TGCAGCGTTGAATTAGGGTGGGAACGCACAGATACGCAGTATTTT; CDR3: CSVELGWERTDTQYF
size: NA; D: NA; V: TRBV14; J: TRBJ1-2; DNA: TGTGCCAGCAGCCGGGCCAACCCTCTTTATGGCTACACCTTC; CDR3: CASSRANPLYGYTF
size: NA; D: NA; V: TRBV29-1; J: TRBJ2-3; DNA: TGCAGCGTTGGACAGAGCACAGATACGCAGTATTTT; CDR3: CSVGQSTDTQYF
size: many; D: NA; V: TRBV7-2; J: TRBJ1-4; DNA: TGTGCCAGCAGCTTCGGCAGGGGAGAAAAACTGTTTTTT; CDR3: CASSFGRGEKLFF
size: many; D: NA; V: TRBV10-3; J: TRBJ2-1; DNA: TGTGCCATCACTCGAGACGGCTACAATGAGCAGTTCTTC; CDR3: CAITRDGYNEQFF
size: NA; D: NA; V: TRBV20-1; J: TRBJ2-3; DNA: TGCAGTGCGAGACTCCCTAGCACAGATACGCAGTATTTT; CDR3: CSARLPSTDTQYF
size: once; D: TRBD2; V: TRBV3-1; J: TRBJ2-1; DNA: TGTGCCAGCAGCGCAAGGATGCCTAGCGGCTCCTACAATGAGCACTTCTTC; CDR3: CASSARMPSGSYNEHFF
size: many; D: NA; V: TRBV28; J: TRBJ2-7; DNA: TGTGCCAGCAGTTTCCCGAGAACTCCCTACGAGCAGTACTTC; CDR3: CASSFPRTPYEQYF
size: few; D: TRBD2; V: TRBV7-8; J: TRBJ2-2; DNA: TGTGCCAGCAGCTTAGTACCTAGCGGAAACACCGGGGAGCTGTTTTTT; CDR3: CASSLVPSGNTGELFF
size: NA; D: NA; V: TRBV5-6; J: TRBJ1-1; DNA: TGTGCCAGCAGCGCCGAAACGGTAGTTGAAGCTTTCTTT; CDR3: CASSAETVVEAFF
size: NA; D: NA; V: TRBV19; J: TRBJ2-7; DNA: TGTGCCAGTGCCTACGACAACTCCTACGAGCAGTACTTC; CDR3: CASAYDNSYEQYF
size: NA; D: TRBD2; V: TRBV6-2/TRBV6-3; J: TRBJ2-1; DNA: TGTGCCAGCAGTCTCCATAGCGGGGGGGGTTACAATGAGCAGTTCTTC; CDR3: CASSLHSGGGYNEQFF
size: NA; D: TRBD2; V: TRBV29-1; J: TRBJ2-7; DNA: TGCAGCGTTGAAGCGGGAGGCTACGAGCAGTACTTC; CDR3: CSVEAGGYEQYF